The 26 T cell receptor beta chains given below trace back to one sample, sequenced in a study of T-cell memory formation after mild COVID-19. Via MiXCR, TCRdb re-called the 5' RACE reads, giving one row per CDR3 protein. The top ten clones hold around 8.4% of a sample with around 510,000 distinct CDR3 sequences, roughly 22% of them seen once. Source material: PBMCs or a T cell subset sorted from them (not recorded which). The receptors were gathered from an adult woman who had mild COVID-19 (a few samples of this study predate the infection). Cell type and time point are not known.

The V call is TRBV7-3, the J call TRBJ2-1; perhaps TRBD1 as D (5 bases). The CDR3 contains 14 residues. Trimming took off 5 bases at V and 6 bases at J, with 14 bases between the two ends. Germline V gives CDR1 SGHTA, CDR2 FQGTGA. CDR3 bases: TGTGCCAGCAGCCACGACAGACAGTCCAATGAGCAGTTCTTC. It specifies CASSHDRQSNEQFF.

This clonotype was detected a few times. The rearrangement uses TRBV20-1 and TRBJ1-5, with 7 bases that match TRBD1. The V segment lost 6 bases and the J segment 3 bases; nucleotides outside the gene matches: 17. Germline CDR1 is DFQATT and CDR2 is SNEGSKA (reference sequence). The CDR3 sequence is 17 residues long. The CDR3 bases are TGCAGTGCCGAGGAGCTCGGGACAGTGACCCCCAATCAGCCCCAGCATTTT. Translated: CSAEELGTVTPNQPQHF.

CDR3 nucleotides: TGTGCCACCGCGCCCGGGGACAGTGATACCGGGGAGCTGTTTTTT. This translates into CATAPGDSDTGELFF. V is TRBV19 and J is TRBJ2-2; 7 bases align to TRBD1. This CDR3 is built from 15 residues. Germline V CDR1 and CDR2: LNHDA, SQIVND (reference sequence). With V trimmed by 10 bases and J by 5 bases, 13 bases remained unmatched.

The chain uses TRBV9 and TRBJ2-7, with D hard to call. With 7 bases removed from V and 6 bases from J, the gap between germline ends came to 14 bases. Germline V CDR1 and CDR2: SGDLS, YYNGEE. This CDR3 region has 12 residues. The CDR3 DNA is TGTGCCAGCGGATCCGAGGTTTCCGAGCAGTACTTC. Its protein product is CASGSEVSEQYF. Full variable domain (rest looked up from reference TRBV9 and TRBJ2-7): DSGVTQTPKHLITATGQRVTLRCSPRSGDLSVYWYQQSLDQGLQFLIQYYNGEERAKGNILERFSAQQFPDLHSELNLSSLELGDSALYFCASGSEVSEQYFGPGTRLTVT.

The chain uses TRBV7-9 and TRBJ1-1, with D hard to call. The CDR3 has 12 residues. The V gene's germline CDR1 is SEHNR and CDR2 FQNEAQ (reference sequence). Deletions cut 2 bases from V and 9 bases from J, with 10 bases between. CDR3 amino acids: CASSLLLEQAFF. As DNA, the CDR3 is TGTGCCAGCAGCTTACTCCTAGAACAAGCTTTCTTT.

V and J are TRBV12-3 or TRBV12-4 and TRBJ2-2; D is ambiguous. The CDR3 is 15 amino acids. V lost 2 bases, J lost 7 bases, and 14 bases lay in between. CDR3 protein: CASSLFITANGELFF. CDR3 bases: TGTGCCAGCAGTTTATTTATCACTGCTAACGGGGAGCTGTTTTTT.

The CDR3 DNA follows: TGCAGTGCTAGACCGGGGGTCACCTACGAGCAGTACTTC. This codes for CSARPGVTYEQYF. The genes are TRBV20-1 and TRBJ2-7, with D perhaps matching TRBD2 (6 bases). Looked up from germline, CDR1 is DFQATT and CDR2 is SNEGSKA (reference sequence). Deletions cut 2 bases from V and 2 bases from J, with 10 bases between. There are 13 residues in the CDR3.

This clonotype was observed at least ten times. Here the CDR3 reads CASSLFRGTEAFF. For the CDR3, the DNA is TGTGCCAGCAGTCTATTCCGGGGGACTGAAGCTTTCTTT. The rearrangement joins TRBV12-3 or TRBV12-4 to TRBJ1-1, with a possible D match to TRBD1 (5 bases). V was pared by 5 bases and J by 5 bases, with 12 bases between. The CDR3 runs to 13 residues.

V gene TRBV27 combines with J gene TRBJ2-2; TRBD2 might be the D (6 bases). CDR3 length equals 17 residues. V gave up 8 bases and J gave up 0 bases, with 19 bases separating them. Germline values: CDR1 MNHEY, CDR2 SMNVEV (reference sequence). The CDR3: CASPGGFSVPNTGELFF. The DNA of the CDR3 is TGTGCCAGCCCCGGGGGTTTCAGCGTCCCGAACACCGGGGAGCTGTTTTTT.

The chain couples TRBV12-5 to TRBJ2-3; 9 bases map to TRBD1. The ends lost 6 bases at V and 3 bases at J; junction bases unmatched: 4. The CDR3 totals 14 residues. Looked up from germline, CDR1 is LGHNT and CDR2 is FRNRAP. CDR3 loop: CASGWTGVTDTQYF. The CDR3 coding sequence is TGTGCTAGTGGATGGACAGGGGTGACAGATACGCAGTATTTT.

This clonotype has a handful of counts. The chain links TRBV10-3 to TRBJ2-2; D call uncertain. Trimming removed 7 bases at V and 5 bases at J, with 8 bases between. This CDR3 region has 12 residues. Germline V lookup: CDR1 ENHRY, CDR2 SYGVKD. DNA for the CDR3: TGTGCCATCATGGACGCGACCGGGGAGCTGTTTTTT. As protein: CAIMDATGELFF.

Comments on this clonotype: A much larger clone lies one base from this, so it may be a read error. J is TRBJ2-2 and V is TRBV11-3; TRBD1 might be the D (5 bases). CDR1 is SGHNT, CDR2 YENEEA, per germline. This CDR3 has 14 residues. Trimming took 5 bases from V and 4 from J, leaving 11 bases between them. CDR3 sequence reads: CASSLRQSTGELFF. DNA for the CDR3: TGTGCCAGCAGCCTCCGACAGAGCACCGGGGAGCTGTTTTTT.

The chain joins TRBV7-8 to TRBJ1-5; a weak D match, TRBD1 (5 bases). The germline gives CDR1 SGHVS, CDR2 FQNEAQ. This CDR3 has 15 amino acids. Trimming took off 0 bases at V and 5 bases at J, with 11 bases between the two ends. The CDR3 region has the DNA TGTGCCAGCAGCTTAGCGCAGGGAAGTGATCAGCCCCAGCATTTT. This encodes CASSLAQGSDQPQHF.

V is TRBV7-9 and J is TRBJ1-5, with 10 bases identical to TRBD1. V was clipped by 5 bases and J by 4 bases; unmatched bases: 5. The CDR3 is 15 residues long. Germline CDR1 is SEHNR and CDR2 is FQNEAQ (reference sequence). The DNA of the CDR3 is TGTGCCAGCAGCCCGGGACAGGGGCAAAATCAGCCCCAGCATTTT. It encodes CASSPGQGQNQPQHF.

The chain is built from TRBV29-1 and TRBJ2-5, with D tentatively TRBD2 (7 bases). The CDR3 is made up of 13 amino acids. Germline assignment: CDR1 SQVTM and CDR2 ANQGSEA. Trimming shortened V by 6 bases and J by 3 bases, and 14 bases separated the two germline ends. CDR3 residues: CSVHTGTKETQYF. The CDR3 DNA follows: TGCAGCGTGCACACAGGGACTAAAGAGACCCAGTACTTC.

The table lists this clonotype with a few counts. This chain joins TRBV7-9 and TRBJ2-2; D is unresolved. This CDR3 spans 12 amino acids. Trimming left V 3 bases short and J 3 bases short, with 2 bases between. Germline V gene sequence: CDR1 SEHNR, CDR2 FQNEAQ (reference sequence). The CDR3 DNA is TGTGCCAGCAGCTTTTACACCGGGGAGCTGTTTTTT. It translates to CASSFYTGELFF.

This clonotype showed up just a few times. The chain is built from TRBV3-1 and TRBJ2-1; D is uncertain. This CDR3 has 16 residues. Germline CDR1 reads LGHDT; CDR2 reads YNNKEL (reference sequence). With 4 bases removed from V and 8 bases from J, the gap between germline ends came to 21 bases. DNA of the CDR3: TGTGCCAGCAGCCGAACTCCAAGGTCTAGGAGCGATGAGCAGTTCTTC. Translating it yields CASSRTPRSRSDEQFF.

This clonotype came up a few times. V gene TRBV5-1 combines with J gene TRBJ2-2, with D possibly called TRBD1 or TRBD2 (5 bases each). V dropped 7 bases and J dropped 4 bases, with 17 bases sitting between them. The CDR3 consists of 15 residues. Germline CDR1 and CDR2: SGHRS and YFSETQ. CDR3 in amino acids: CASQWGPRGTGELFF. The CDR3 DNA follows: TGCGCCAGCCAGTGGGGCCCCCGGGGCACCGGGGAGCTGTTTTTT.

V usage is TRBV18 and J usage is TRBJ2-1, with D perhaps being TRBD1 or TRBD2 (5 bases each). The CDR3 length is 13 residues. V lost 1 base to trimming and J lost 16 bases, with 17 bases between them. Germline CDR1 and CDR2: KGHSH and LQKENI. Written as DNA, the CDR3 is TGTGCCAGCTCACCACTGACGGACGAGGGGTACTTCTTC. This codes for CASSPLTDEGYFF. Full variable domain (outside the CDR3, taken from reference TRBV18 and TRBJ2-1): NAGVMQNPRHLVRRRGQEARLRCSPMKGHSHVYWYRQLPEEGLKFMVYLQKENIIDESGMPKERFSAEFPKEGPSILRIQQVVRGDSAAYFCASSPLTDEGYFFGPGTRLTVL.

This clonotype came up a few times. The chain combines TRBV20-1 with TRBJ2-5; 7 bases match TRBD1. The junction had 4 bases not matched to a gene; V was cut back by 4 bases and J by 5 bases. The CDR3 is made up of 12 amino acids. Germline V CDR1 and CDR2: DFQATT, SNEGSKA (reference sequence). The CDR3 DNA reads TGCAGTGCTACGACAGGGTTGGAGACCCAGTACTTC. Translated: CSATTGLETQYF.

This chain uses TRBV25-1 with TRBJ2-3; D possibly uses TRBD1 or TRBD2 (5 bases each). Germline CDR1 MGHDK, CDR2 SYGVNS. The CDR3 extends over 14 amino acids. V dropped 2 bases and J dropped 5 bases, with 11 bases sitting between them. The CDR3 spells CASSEVGVRDTQYF. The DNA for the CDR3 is TGTGCCAGCAGTGAAGTGGGGGTTAGAGATACGCAGTATTTT.

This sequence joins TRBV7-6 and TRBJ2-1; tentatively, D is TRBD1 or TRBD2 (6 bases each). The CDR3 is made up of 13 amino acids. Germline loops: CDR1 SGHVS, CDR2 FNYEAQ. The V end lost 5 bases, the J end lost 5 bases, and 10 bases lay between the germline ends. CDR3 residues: CASSPGADNEQFF. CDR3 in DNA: TGTGCCAGCAGCCCGGGGGCGGACAATGAGCAGTTCTTC.

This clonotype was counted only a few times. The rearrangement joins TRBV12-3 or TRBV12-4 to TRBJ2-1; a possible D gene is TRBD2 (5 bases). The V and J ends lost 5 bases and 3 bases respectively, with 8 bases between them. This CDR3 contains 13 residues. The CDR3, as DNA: TGTGCCAGCAGTCTTCGGGACTACAATGAGCAGTTCTTC. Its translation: CASSLRDYNEQFF.

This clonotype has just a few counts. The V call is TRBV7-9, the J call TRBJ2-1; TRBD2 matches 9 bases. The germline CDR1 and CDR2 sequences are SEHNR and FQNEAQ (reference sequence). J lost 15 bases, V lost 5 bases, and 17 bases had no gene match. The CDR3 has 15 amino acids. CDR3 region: CASSRGPSGASSTFF. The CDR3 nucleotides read TGTGCCAGCAGCCGGGGTCCTAGCGGGGCATCAAGTACGTTCTTC.

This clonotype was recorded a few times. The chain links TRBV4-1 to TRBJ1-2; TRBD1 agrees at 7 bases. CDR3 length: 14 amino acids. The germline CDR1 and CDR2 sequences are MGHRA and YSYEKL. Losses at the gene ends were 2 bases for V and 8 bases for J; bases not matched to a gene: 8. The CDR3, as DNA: TGCGCCAGCAGCCAACTGACAGGGATGGGCGGCTACACCTTC. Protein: CASSQLTGMGGYTF.

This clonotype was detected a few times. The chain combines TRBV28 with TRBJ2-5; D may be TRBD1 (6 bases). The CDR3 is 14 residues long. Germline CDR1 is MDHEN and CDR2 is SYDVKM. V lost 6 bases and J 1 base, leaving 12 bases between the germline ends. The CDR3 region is CASSRTDSQETQYF. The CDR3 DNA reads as TGTGCCAGCAGCCGGACGGACAGCCAAGAGACCCAGTACTTC.